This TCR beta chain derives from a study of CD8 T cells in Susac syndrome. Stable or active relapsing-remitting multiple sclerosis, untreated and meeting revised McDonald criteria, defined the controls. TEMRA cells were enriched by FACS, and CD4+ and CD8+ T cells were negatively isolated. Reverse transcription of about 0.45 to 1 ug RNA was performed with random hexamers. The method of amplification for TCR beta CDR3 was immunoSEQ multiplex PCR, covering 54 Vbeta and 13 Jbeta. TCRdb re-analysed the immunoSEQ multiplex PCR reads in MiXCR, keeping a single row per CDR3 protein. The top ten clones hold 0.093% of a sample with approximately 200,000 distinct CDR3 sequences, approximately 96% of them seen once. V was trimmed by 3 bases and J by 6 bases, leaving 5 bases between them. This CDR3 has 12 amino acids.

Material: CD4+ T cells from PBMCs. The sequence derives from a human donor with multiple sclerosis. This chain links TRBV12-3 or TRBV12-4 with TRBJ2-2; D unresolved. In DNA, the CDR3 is TGTGCCAGCAGTTTTTGGGCCGGGGAGCTGTTTTTT. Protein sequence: CASSFWAGELFF.